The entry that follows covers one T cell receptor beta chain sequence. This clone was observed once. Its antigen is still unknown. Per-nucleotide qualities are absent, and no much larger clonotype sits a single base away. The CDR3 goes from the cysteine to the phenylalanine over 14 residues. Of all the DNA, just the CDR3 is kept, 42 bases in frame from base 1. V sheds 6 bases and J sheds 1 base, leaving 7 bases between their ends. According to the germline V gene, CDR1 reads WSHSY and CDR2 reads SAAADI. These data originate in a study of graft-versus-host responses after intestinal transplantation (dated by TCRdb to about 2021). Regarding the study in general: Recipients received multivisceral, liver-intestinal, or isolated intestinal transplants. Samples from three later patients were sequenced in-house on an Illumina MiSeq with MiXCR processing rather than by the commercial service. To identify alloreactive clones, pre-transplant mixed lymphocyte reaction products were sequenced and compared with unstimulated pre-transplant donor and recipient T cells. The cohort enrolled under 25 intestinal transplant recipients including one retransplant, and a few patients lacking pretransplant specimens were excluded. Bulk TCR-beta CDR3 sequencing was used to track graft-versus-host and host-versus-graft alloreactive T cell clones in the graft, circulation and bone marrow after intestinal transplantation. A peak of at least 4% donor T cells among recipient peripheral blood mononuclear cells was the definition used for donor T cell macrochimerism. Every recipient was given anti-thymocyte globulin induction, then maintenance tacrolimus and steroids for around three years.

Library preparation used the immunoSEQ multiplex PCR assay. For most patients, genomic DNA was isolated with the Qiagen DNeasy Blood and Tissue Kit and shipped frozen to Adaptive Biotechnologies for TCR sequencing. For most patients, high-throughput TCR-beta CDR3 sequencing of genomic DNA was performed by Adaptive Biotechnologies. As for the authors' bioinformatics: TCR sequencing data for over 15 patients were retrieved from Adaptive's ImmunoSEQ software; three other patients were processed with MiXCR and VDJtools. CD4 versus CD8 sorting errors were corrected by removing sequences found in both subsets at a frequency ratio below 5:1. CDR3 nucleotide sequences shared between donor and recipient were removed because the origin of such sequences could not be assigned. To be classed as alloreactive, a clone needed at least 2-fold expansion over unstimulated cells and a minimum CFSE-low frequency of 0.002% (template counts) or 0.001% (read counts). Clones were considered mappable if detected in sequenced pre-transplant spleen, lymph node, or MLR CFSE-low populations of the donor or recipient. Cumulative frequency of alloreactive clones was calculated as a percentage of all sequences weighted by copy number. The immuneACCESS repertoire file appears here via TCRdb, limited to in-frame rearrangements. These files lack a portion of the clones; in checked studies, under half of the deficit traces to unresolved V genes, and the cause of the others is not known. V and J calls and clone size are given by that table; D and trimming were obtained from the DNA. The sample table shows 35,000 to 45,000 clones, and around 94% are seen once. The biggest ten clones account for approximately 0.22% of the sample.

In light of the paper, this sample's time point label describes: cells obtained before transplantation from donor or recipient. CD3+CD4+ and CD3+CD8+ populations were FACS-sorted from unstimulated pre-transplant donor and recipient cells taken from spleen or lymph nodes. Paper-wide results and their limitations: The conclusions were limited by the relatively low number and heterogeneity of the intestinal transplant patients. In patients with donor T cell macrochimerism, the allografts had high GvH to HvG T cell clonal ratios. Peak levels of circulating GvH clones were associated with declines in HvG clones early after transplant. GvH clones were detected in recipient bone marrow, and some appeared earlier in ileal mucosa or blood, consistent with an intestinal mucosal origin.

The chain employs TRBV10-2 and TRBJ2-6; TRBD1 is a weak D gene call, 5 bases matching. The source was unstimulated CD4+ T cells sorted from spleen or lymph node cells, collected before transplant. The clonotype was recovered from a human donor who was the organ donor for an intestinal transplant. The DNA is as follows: TGCGCCAGCAGAGCAGGGTCTGGGGCCAACGTCCTGACTTTC. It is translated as CASRAGSGANVLTF.